This TCR beta chain was profiled in a study of T cell responses to AZD1222 COVID-19 vaccine. Across the study: Second-dose schedules of about 4 or about 12 weeks were combined. Study-level results: Baseline serostatus was positive in only a handful of AZD1222 recipients. Repertoires in all cases were sampled only once the peak T cell response had passed. After two AZD1222 doses, spike-specific TCR breadth and depth rose versus day 0.

The CDR3 has 16 amino acids. V shed 0 bases and J shed 0 bases, with 10 bases lying between them. CDR1 and CDR2 (germline): MNHNS, SASEGT. This clone was seen more than once but under ten times. No antigen is known for it. Some clones are missing from TCRdb's copy, which holds only in-frame ones; the method was immunoSEQ multiplex PCR. Of 100,000 to 120,000 clones listed, roughly 91% are singletons. The chain carries TRBV6-1 and TRBJ2-3, with D perhaps TRBD1 or TRBD2 (6 bases each). The sequenced sample was peripheral blood, obtained on day 0 of AZD1222 vaccination. The sequence derives from an adult in good health. CDR3 coding DNA: TGTGCCAGCAGTGAAGCGCCGGGGGCTAGCACAGATACGCAGTATTTT. It yields the protein CASSEAPGASTDTQYF.